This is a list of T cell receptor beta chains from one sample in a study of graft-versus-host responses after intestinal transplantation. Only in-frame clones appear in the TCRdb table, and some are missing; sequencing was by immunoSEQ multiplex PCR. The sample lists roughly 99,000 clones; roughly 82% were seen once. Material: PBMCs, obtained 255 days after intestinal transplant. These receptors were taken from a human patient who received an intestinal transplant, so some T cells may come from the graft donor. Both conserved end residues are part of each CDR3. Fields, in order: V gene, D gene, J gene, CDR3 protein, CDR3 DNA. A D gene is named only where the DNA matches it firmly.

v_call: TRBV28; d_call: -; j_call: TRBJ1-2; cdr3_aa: CASSFRDVFNYGYTF; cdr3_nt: TGTGCCAGCAGTTTCAGGGACGTGTTTAACTATGGCTACACCTTC
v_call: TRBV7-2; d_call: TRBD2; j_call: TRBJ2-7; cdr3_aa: CASSLVGLAGGGSYEQYF; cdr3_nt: TGTGCCAGCAGCCTAGTGGGACTAGCGGGAGGAGGCTCCTACGAGCAGTACTTC
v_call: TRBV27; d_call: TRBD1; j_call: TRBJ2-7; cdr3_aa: CASSLGQDYEQYF; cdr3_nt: TGTGCCAGCAGTTTGGGACAGGACTACGAGCAGTACTTC
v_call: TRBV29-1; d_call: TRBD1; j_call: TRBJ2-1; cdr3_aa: CSVGPGTGYNEQFF; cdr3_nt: TGCAGCGTCGGACCCGGGACAGGCTACAATGAGCAGTTCTTC
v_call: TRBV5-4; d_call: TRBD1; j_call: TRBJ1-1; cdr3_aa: CASSPGQGRGTEAFF; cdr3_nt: TGTGCCAGCAGCCCTGGACAGGGGAGGGGAACTGAAGCTTTCTTT
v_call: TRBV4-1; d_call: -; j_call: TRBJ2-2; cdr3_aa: CASSQLDSSNTGELFF; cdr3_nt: TGCGCCAGCAGCCAATTAGACAGTTCGAACACCGGGGAGCTGTTTTTT
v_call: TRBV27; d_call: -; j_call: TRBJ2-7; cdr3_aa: CASGYRGGYEQYF; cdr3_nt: TGTGCCAGCGGCTACAGGGGAGGCTACGAGCAGTACTTC
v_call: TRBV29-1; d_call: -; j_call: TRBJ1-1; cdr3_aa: CSAKDGNTEAFF; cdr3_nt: TGCAGCGCTAAGGACGGGAACACTGAAGCTTTCTTT
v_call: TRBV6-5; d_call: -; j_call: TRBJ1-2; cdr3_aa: CASSEGRGLYTF; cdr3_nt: TGTGCCAGCAGCGAGGGTCGGGGCCTCTACACCTTC
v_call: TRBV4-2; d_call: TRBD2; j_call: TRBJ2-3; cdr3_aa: CASSRLMSSGGAGYPDTQYF; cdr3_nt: TGTGCCAGCAGCCGCCTAATGTCTAGCGGGGGGGCCGGTTACCCAGATACGCAGTATTTT